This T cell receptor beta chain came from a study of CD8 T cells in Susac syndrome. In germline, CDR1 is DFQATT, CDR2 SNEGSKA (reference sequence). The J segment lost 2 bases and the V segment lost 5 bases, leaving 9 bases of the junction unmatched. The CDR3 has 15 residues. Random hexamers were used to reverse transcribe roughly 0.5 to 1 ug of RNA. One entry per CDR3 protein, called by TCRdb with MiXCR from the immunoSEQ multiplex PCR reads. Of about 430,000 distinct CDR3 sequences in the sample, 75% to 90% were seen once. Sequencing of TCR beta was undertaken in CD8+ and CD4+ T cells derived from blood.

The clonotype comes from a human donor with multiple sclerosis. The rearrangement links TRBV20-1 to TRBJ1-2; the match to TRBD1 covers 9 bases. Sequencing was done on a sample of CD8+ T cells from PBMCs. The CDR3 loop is CSAAPRTGENYGYTF. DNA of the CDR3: TGCAGTGCTGCCCCTAGGACAGGGGAAAACTATGGCTACACCTTC.